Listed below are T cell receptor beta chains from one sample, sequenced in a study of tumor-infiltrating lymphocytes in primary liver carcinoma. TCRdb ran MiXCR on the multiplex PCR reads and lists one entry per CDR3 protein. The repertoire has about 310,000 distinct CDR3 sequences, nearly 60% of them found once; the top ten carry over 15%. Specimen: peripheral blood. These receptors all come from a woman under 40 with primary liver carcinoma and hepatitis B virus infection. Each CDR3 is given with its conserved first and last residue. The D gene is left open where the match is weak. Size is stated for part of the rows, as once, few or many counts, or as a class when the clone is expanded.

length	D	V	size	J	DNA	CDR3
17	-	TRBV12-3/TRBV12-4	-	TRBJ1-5	TGTGCCAGCAGCCGAACCGGGGGGGGGCTGCGCCATCAGCCCCAGCATTTT	CASSRTGGGLRHQPQHF
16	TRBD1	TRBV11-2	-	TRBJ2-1	TGTGCCAGCACCTTCAGACAGGGAAGCACCTACAATGAGCAATTCTTC	CASTFRQGSTYNEQFF
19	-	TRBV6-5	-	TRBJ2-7	TGTGCCAGCAGTTACCCTTCCAAGACCGGAGCCATGGCCACCTACGAGCAGTACTTC	CASSYPSKTGAMATYEQYF
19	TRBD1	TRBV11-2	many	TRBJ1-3	TGTGCCAGCAGCCGTTTCCCGGGACAGCCCAACCACTCTGGAAACACCATATATTTT	CASSRFPGQPNHSGNTIYF
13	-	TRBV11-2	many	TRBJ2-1	TGTGCCAGCAGCCCCCCTCCTCGTAACGAGCAGTTCTTC	CASSPPPRNEQFF
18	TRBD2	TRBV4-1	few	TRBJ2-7	TGCGCCAGCAGCCCCCGGGGGCTAGCGGGAGGCACCACCTACGAGCAGTACTTC	CASSPRGLAGGTTYEQYF
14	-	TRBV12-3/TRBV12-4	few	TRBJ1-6	TGTGCCAGCAGCTTCGGGAGGGGGGATTCACCCCTCCACTTT	CASSFGRGDSPLHF
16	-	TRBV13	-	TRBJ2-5	TGTGCCAGCAGCTTAGGCCTCTCCGGACGTCCAGAGACCCAGTACTTC	CASSLGLSGRPETQYF
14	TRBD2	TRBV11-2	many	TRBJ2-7	TGTGCCAGCAGCGCGGGACTAGAAATCTACGAGCAGTACTTC	CASSAGLEIYEQYF
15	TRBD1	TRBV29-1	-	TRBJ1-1	TGCAGCGCCCTCCCGGGACAGGGGGCAGACACTGAAACTTTCTTT	CSALPGQGADTETFF
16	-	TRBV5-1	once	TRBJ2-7	TGCGCCAGCAGCTTTGAGTCGGCGGTGAGCTCCTACGAGCAGTACTTC	CASSFESAVSSYEQYF
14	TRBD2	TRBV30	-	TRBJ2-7	TGTGCCTGGGGATCCAAGGGGAGGGCCTACGAGCAGTACTTC	CAWGSKGRAYEQYF